This T cell receptor (beta chain) was documented in a study of control samples from healthy donors and cancer patients. The length of the CDR3 is 15 residues. Germline CDR1 is SEHNR and CDR2 is FQNEAQ (reference sequence). V shed 5 bases, J shed 7 bases, and the junction held 5 bases outside the gene matches. Assay: immunoSEQ multiplex PCR; the TCRdb copy retains only in-frame clones and omits some. This repertoire shows roughly 69,000 clones, around 87% found once; its top ten account for under 3%. The chain has TRBV7-9 and TRBJ1-6; 10 bases align to TRBD1. The receptor comes from a woman between 45 and 60 years old with head and neck cancer. Sequenced sample: PBMCs. Here the CDR3 reads CASSRKTGGNSPLHF. DNA of the CDR3: TGTGCCAGCAGCCGAAAGACAGGGGGCAATTCACCCCTCCACTTT.